These 21 T cell receptor beta chains were sequenced from one sample in a study of blood T cell repertoires in COVID-19. The table came from immunoSEQ multiplex PCR; TCRdb's copy has only in-frame clones and leaves some out. Among over 200,000 clones listed, 89% were seen once. The sequenced sample was peripheral blood. These TCRs come from a woman aged 40 to 55 with acute or convalescent COVID-19.

This sequence joins TRBV12-5 and TRBJ1-1, with TRBD1 matching over 8 bases. V gave up 6 bases and J gave up 1 base; unmatched junction bases: 7. This CDR3 is built from 15 residues. Germline CDR1 and CDR2: LGHNT and FRNRAP. The CDR3 DNA is TGTGCTAGTGGACTCAGACAGGGGTCGAACACTGAAGCTTTCTTT. It translates to CASGLRQGSNTEAFF.

The chain joins TRBV4-1 to TRBJ2-5; TRBD2 agrees at 8 bases. The V gene's germline CDR1 is MGHRA and CDR2 YSYEKL. The CDR3 loop spans 17 amino acids. With V trimmed by 4 bases and J by 4 bases, 14 bases remained unmatched. The CDR3 DNA reads TGCGCCAGCAGCCCGAAGACGGGGGGGATTTGGGGAGAGACCCAGTACTTC. It codes for CASSPKTGGIWGETQYF.

V is TRBV9 and J is TRBJ1-1, with a tentative D call TRBD1 (5 bases). CDR1 SGDLS and CDR2 YYNGEE come from the germline V gene. The germline V and J ends were trimmed by 4 bases and 5 bases, with 12 bases remaining between them. The CDR3 spans 13 residues. DNA for the CDR3: TGTGCCAGCAGCCTGGTCGGGGGGACTGAAGCTTTCTTT. Its protein product is CASSLVGGTEAFF.

The J gene is TRBJ2-7, the V gene TRBV23-1, with TRBD1 matching 7 bases. TRBV23-1 qualifies as an ORF whose function is uncertain. The V segment lost 2 bases and the J segment 3 bases; nucleotides outside the gene matches: 10. This CDR3 is built from 16 residues. The CDR3 loop reads CASSQTGQESHYEQYV. The CDR3 DNA sequence: TGCGCCAGCAGTCAAACCGGACAGGAATCTCACTACGAGCAGTACGTC.

The genes are TRBV19 and TRBJ1-1; weak D call: TRBD1 (5 bases). CDR3 length: 16 amino acids. V was clipped by 4 bases and J by 1 base, with 16 bases between them. CDR1 is LNHDA and CDR2 is SQIVND in the germline V gene (reference sequence). In DNA, the CDR3 is TGTGCCAGTAGTAGCAGAGGAGGGGCGCGGAACACTGAAGCTTTCTTT. Translated, it gives CASSSRGGARNTEAFF.

V usage is TRBV7-3 and J usage is TRBJ2-5; 11 bases map to TRBD2. J gave up 4 bases and V 2 bases, and 3 bases lay outside the gene matches. CDR1 is SGHTA and CDR2 is FQGTGA in the germline V gene. CDR3 length: 15 amino acids. The chain's CDR3 is CASSLVAGGLETQYF. Here the CDR3 DNA reads TGTGCCAGCAGCTTAGTAGCGGGGGGGCTAGAGACCCAGTACTTC.

J is TRBJ1-5 and V is TRBV7-9; 10 nucleotides match TRBD1. Germline loops: CDR1 SEHNR, CDR2 FQNEAQ (reference sequence). V shed 1 base, J shed 4 bases, and the junction held 1 base outside the gene matches. The CDR3 is made up of 15 amino acids. The DNA of the CDR3 is TGTGCCAGCAGCTTAGGGACAGGGGGTAATCAGCCCCAGCATTTT. It translates to CASSLGTGGNQPQHF.

The rearrangement joins TRBV6-5 to TRBJ2-5; 8 nucleotides line up with TRBD1. The germline CDR1 and CDR2 sequences are MNHEY and SVGAGI. The trim removed 2 bases at V and 9 bases at J, leaving 8 bases unmatched. The length of the CDR3 is 14 residues. CDR3 sequence: CASSYQDRVRAQYF. CDR3 DNA sequence: TGTGCCAGCAGTTACCAGGACAGGGTCAGGGCCCAGTACTTC.

The V call is TRBV2, the J call TRBJ2-5; 8 bases match TRBD1. Trimming removed 6 bases from V and 3 bases from J; junction bases left unmatched: 12. CDR1 and CDR2 from the germline V gene are SNHLY and FYNNEI. The CDR3 totals 16 residues. The CDR3: CASSIQQGARKETQYF. DNA of the CDR3: TGTGCCAGCAGCATCCAGCAGGGGGCGCGGAAAGAGACCCAGTACTTC.

The chain recombines TRBV9 with TRBJ1-2, with D tentatively TRBD1 (5 bases). The V end lost 3 bases, the J end lost 2 bases, and 14 bases lay between the germline ends. The CDR3 contains 15 residues. The germline CDR1 and CDR2 sequences are SGDLS and YYNGEE. CDR3 in amino acids: CASSATTGANYGYTF. Here the CDR3 DNA reads TGTGCCAGCAGCGCGACAACTGGGGCGAACTATGGCTACACCTTC.

This clone was observed a single time. The V call is TRBV11-2, the J call TRBJ2-7; 11 bases match TRBD2. This CDR3 region has 13 residues. J gave up 4 bases and V 4 bases, and 0 bases lay outside the gene matches. Germline V gene lookup returns CDR1 SGHAT and CDR2 FQNNGV. CDR3 DNA sequence: TGTGCCAGCAGCTCTAGCGGGGGGTACGAGCAGTACGTC. Amino acid sequence: CASSSSGGYEQYV.

The V gene is TRBV5-6, the J gene TRBJ2-7; possibly TRBD2 for D (7 bases). Germline-derived CDR1 and CDR2 are SGHDT and YYEEEE. V gave up 5 bases and J gave up 4 bases, with 19 bases separating them. This CDR3 is built from 15 residues. DNA for the CDR3: TGTGCCAGCAGTTTCGGCGGGGGCAGAGGGTACGAGCAGTACGTC. Translating gives CASSFGGGRGYEQYV.

This clone was observed once. This chain joins TRBV6-6 and TRBJ2-7, with 9 bases lining up with TRBD1. The length of the CDR3 is 15 residues. CDR1 is MNHNY, CDR2 SVGAGI, per germline (reference sequence). J lost 5 bases, V lost 5 bases, and 10 bases had no gene match. In DNA, the CDR3 is TGTGCCAGCAGTAGCCAGGGACAGGGAGGCAACGAGCAGTACGTC. Encoded protein: CASSSQGQGGNEQYV.

This clone was found once. This chain joins TRBV2 and TRBJ2-1; 11 nucleotides agree with TRBD1. The V gene's germline CDR1 is SNHLY and CDR2 FYNNEI. V lost 6 bases, J lost 2 bases, and 3 bases stayed unmatched. This CDR3 region has 15 residues. The CDR3 DNA reads as TGTGCCAGCAGCAAGGGACAGGGGGCCTACAATGAGCAGTTCTTC. Translating it yields CASSKGQGAYNEQFF.

This rearrangement joins TRBV24-1 to TRBJ2-1; D is perhaps TRBD1 (6 bases). With 4 bases removed from V and 0 bases from J, the gap between germline ends came to 12 bases. The CDR3 sequence is 16 residues long. From germline, CDR1 is KGHDR and CDR2 SFDVKD. Written as DNA, the CDR3 is TGTGCCACCAGTGACCGGACAGCTAGCTCCTACAATGAGCAGTTCTTC. As protein: CATSDRTASSYNEQFF.

The genes are TRBV19 and TRBJ1-1; perhaps TRBD1 as D (5 bases). Germline assignment: CDR1 LNHDA and CDR2 SQIVND (reference sequence). The CDR3 runs 15 residues. The germline V and J ends were trimmed by 4 bases and 0 bases, with 12 bases remaining between them. The CDR3 sequence is CASSTRQLMNTEAFF. As DNA, the CDR3 is TGTGCCAGTAGTACCCGACAGTTAATGAACACTGAAGCTTTCTTT. The full variable domain, rest sourced from reference TRBV19 and TRBJ1-1, is DGGITQSPKYLFRKEGQNVTLSCEQNLNHDAMYWYRQDPGQGLRLIYYSQIVNDFQKGDIAEGYSVSREKKESFPLTVTSAQKNPTAFYLCASSTRQLMNTEAFFGQGTRLTVV.

The rearrangement joins TRBV6-4 to TRBJ2-1, with 7 bases identical to TRBD2. V lost 4 bases, J lost 2 bases, and 17 bases stayed unmatched. This CDR3 has 19 amino acids. In germline, CDR1 is MRHNA, CDR2 SNTAGT. The CDR3 region is CASSARAGLASLAYNEQFF. The CDR3 region has the DNA TGTGCCAGCAGTGCGCGAGCGGGACTCGCCTCGTTGGCCTACAATGAGCAGTTCTTC.

The V call is TRBV7-6, the J call TRBJ2-2; TRBD2 agrees at 11 bases. Germline loops: CDR1 SGHVS, CDR2 FNYEAQ. The CDR3 consists of 16 residues. V trimming: 4 bases; J trimming: 4 bases; junction bases outside the gene matches: 5. The CDR3 region has the DNA TGTGCCAGCAGCTCTTTAGCGGGGGGGCCCACCGGGGAGCTGTTTTTT. Protein product: CASSSLAGGPTGELFF. Full variable domain (remainder filled in from reference TRBV7-6 and TRBJ2-2): GAGVSQSPRYKVTKRGQDVALRCDPISGHVSLYWYRQALGQGPEFLTYFNYEAQQDKSGLPNDRFSAERPEGSISTLTIQRTEQRDSAMYRCASSSLAGGPTGELFFGEGSRLTVL.

This chain uses TRBV6-1 with TRBJ1-1; a possible D gene is TRBD1 (5 bases). Trimming cost V 7 bases and J 5 bases, with 17 bases left between them. Looked up from germline, CDR1 is MNHNS and CDR2 is SASEGT. The CDR3 is made up of 14 amino acids. CDR3 bases: TGTGCCAGCACCGACCTATTAGGGGTGACTGAAGCTTTCTTT. Amino acids: CASTDLLGVTEAFF.

This clone was counted only a few times. The CDR3 DNA follows: TGTGCCAGCAGCCAAGTAATAGGGGAGGGCATTCAGTACTTC. This gives the protein CASSQVIGEGIQYF. The V gene is TRBV3-1 (or the pseudogene TRBV3-2), the J gene TRBJ2-4; 7 bases are a match to TRBD2. V lost 1 base and J lost 9; bases outside the gene matches: 6. This CDR3 comprises 14 residues. The germline gives CDR1 LGHDT, CDR2 YNNKEL (reference sequence).

This chain connects TRBV24-1 to TRBJ2-1; 12 bases map to TRBD2. Trimming at V came to 5 bases and at J to 4 bases, leaving 2 bases not matched to a gene. The germline V gene has CDR1 KGHDR and CDR2 SFDVKD. The length of the CDR3 is 15 residues. This CDR3 is CATSASGGGYNEQFF. CDR3 in DNA: TGTGCCACCAGTGCTAGCGGGGGGGGGTACAATGAGCAGTTCTTC.